This TCR beta chain was observed in a study of cytomegalovirus exposure and HLA in healthy donors. Comments on this clone: The target antigen is unknown.

V lost 4 bases and J lost 11, with 17 bases in between. The CDR3 consists of 13 residues. Germline V lookup: CDR1 SNHLY, CDR2 FYNNEI. General observations from the study: Rare TCR sequences predominated, though certain public TCRs were found in many donors. Earlier findings revealed that most TCR beta V segments proved productive either about 87% or about 30% of the time.

The PCR ran on 60 Vbeta and 13 Jbeta primers. Produced via immunoSEQ multiplex PCR; TCRdb's table is partial and in-frame only. The ten most abundant clones cover 2.5% to 3% of a sample with approximately 120,000 clones. Sample: PBMCs. The J gene is TRBJ2-5, the V gene TRBV2; possibly TRBD1 for D (5 bases). This receptor was identified in a man aged 30 to 45 in good health and CMV-seronegative. CDR3 residues: CASSVDTRLEQYF. The CDR3 DNA reads as TGTGCCAGCAGTGTGGACACCCGCTTAGAGCAGTACTTC.